The rows below give T cell receptor beta chains drawn from one sample of a study of beta chain features in type 1 diabetes. TCRdb's table, derived via immunoSEQ multiplex PCR, lists solely in-frame clones and lacks some. The profile shows some 640,000 clones, more than 12% of them singletons. The sequenced material came from naive CD4+ T cells from blood. These receptors came from a man between 18 and 35 years old with type 1 diabetes. Both conserved end residues are part of each CDR3. D genes are given only for firm matches. Part of the rows lack a size; the others show once, few, many or a class for expanded clones.

clone_size	d_call	cdr3_length	j_call	v_call	cdr3_nt	cdr3_aa
NA	NA	15	TRBJ2-5	TRBV30	TGTGCCTGGGGAAGTCTTAGGGGGGCCCAAGAGACCCAGTACTTC	CAWGSLRGAQETQYF
few	TRBD2	15	TRBJ2-1	TRBV6-1	TGTGCCAGCAGACCCGGACTAGCGGGAGATGGTGAGCAGTTCTTC	CASRPGLAGDGEQFF
NA	TRBD2	15	TRBJ2-1	TRBV7-9	TGTGCCAGCAGCTTAGCGCTAGCGGGAGACAATGAGCAGTTCTTC	CASSLALAGDNEQFF
few	NA	16	TRBJ2-3	TRBV29-1	TGCAGCGTTGAAACACTTGACCTAAGCGGAGCAGATACGCAGTATTTT	CSVETLDLSGADTQYF
NA	NA	16	TRBJ2-3	TRBV5-1	TGCGCCAGCAGCTTGATGGAGGTGGGCCGCACAGATACGCAGTATTTT	CASSLMEVGRTDTQYF
few	TRBD1	17	TRBJ2-6	TRBV30	TGTGCCTGGAGCGGAGGACAGGGGGTGACTGGGGCCAACGTCCTGACTTTC	CAWSGGQGVTGANVLTF
NA	NA	12	TRBJ1-5	TRBV30	TGTGCCTGGGGGAGGGTATCGGAGCCCCAGCATTTT	CAWGRVSEPQHF
NA	NA	20	TRBJ1-6	TRBV21-1	TGTGCCAGCAGCACGCACTCTCCAGGGCAGGGAAGGTCCTATAATTCACCCCTCCACTTT	CASSTHSPGQGRSYNSPLHF
NA	TRBD1	13	TRBJ2-7	TRBV7-2	TGTGCCAGCAGCTTACGGGACAGGCCTGAGCAGTACTTC	CASSLRDRPEQYF
few	NA	13	TRBJ2-7	TRBV15	TGTGCCACCAGCAGCCGTTCGGGTCCGCAGCAGTACTTC	CATSSRSGPQQYF
NA	TRBD1	15	TRBJ1-2	TRBV2	TGTGCCAGCAGACCCGACAGGGTCGGTAACTATGGCTACACCTTC	CASRPDRVGNYGYTF
few	NA	18	TRBJ2-4	TRBV27	TGTGCCAGCAGTTTAGGTGGGGGAAGCCCTCCCCCCAAAAACATTCAGTACTTC	CASSLGGGSPPPKNIQYF
few	NA	14	TRBJ1-5	TRBV25-1	TGTGCCAGCAGTGATTTGGATGAGAATCAGCCCCAGCATTTT	CASSDLDENQPQHF
few	NA	14	TRBJ2-7	TRBV2	TGTGCCAGCAGAGTGGACAGAAGAGGGGACGAGCAGTACTTC	CASRVDRRGDEQYF
NA	NA	14	TRBJ2-7	TRBV11-2	TGTGCCAGCAGCGATCCTAGGGGGGCAGGCGAGCAGTACTTC	CASSDPRGAGEQYF
NA	NA	14	TRBJ2-2	TRBV9	TGTGCCAGCAGCGTAGTAGGGGACACCGGGGAGCTGTTTTTT	CASSVVGDTGELFF
few	TRBD1	14	TRBJ1-1	TRBV19	TGTGCCAGTAGTATAGAGACAGGGGGGACTGAAGCTTTCTTT	CASSIETGGTEAFF
few	NA	14	TRBJ1-5	TRBV19	TGTGCCAGTACTTCACAGATGCGCGTTCAGCCCCAGCATTTT	CASTSQMRVQPQHF
few	NA	17	TRBJ2-1	TRBV5-1	TGCGCCAGCAGCCTCTATGGTTGGGTGACTCCTGTCAATGAGCAGTTCTTC	CASSLYGWVTPVNEQFF
few	NA	14	TRBJ1-2	TRBV9	TGTGCCAGCAGCGTTGAGGGCCGGGACTATGGCTACACCTTC	CASSVEGRDYGYTF
few	NA	15	TRBJ1-1	TRBV30	TGTGCCTGGAGTGTACTCTTAGGGGGATCCGCCAAAGGTTTCTTT	CAWSVLLGGSAKGFF
NA	NA	10	TRBJ2-5	TRBV20-1	TGCAGTGCTAGTCTCCTCACCCAGTACTTC	CSASLLTQYF
NA	TRBD1	14	TRBJ2-7	TRBV19	TGTGCCAGTAGTACTCGACAGGGTTTGGCCGAGCAGTACTTC	CASSTRQGLAEQYF
few	NA	11	TRBJ1-2	TRBV30	TGTGCCTGTCCTCGGGGGGATGGCTACACCTTC	CACPRGDGYTF
few	TRBD1	17	TRBJ2-2	TRBV29-1	TGCAGCGTTGAAGATCCGATAGTCAGGGGGCACACCGGGGAGCTGTTTTTT	CSVEDPIVRGHTGELFF
NA	NA	14	TRBJ2-3	TRBV7-2	TGTGCCAGCAGCTTAGGGGCGGGATCAGATACGCAGTATTTT	CASSLGAGSDTQYF
few	NA	14	TRBJ1-5	TRBV2	TGTGCCAGCAGCGCGGAGAGTAGCAATCAGCCCCAGCATTTT	CASSAESSNQPQHF
NA	NA	14	TRBJ1-1	TRBV5-6	TGTGCCAGCAGCCGCCGGGGACCCTACACTGAAGCTTTCTTT	CASSRRGPYTEAFF
NA	NA	15	TRBJ2-6	TRBV28	TGTGCCAGCAGACCAGGGTCGGCGGGGGCCAACGTCCTGACTTTC	CASRPGSAGANVLTF
NA	NA	14	TRBJ1-5	TRBV30	TGTGCCTGGAGTGTACTCGAGGGCAATCAGCCCCAGCATTTT	CAWSVLEGNQPQHF
few	NA	15	TRBJ2-2	TRBV11-2	TGTGCCAGCAGCTTGGGACCTGGGTGGACCGGGGAGCTGTTTTTT	CASSLGPGWTGELFF